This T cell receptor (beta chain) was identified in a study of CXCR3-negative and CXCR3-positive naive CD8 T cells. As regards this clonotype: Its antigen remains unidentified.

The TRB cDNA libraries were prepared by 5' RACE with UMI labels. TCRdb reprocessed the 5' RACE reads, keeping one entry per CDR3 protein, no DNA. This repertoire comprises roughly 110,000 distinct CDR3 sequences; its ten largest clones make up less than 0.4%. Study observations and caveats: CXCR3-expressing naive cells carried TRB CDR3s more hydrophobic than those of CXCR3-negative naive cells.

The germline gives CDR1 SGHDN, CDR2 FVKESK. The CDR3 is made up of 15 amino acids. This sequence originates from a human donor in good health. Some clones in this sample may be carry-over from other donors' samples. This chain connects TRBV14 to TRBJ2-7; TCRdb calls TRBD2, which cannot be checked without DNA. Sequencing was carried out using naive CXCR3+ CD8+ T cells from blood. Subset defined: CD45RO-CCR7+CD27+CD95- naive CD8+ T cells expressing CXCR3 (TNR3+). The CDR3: CASSQEKRITSEQYF. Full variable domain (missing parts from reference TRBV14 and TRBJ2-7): EAGVTQFPSHSVIEKGQTVTLRCDPISGHDNLYWYRRVMGKEIKFLLHFVKESKQDESGMPNNRFLAERTGGTYSTLKVQPAELEDSGVYFCASSQEKRITSEQYFGPGTRLTVT.